This TCR beta chain is from a study of patients and donors after allogeneic stem cell transplantation. TCRdb passed the RT-PCR reads through MiXCR, listing each CDR3 protein once. The sample has some 1,600 distinct CDR3 sequences; roughly 3.7% are singletons. The receptor's source is a human donor who was either an allogeneic HSCT recipient or a stem cell or donor lymphocyte infusion donor (not recorded which). It is not recorded whose cells these are; they may come from a transplant donor. The specimen sequenced was blood, either unsorted or a sorted T cell fraction (not recorded which).

CDR3 nucleotides: TGTGCCAGCAGCCCATGGACTAGCGGGAAGGAGACCCAGTACTTC. Its translation: CASSPWTSGKETQYF. This sequence joins TRBV7-6 and TRBJ2-5; 12 bases match TRBD2. The CDR3 length is 15 residues. Germline CDR1 reads SGHVS; CDR2 reads FNYEAQ. With 5 bases clipped from V and 5 bases from J, the junction kept 6 bases outside the gene matches.